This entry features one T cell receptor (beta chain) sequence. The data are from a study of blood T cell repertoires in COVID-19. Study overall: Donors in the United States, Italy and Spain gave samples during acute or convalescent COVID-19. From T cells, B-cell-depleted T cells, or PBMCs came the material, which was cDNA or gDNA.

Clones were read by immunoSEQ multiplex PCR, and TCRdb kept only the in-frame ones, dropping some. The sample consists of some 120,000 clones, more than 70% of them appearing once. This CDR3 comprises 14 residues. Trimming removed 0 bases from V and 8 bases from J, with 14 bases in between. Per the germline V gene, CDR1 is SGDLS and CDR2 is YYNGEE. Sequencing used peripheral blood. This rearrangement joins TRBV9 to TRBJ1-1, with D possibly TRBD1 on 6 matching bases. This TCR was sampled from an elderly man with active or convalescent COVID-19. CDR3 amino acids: CASSVGGPTTEAFF. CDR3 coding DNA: TGTGCCAGCAGCGTAGGGGGGCCCACTACCGAAGCTTTCTTT.